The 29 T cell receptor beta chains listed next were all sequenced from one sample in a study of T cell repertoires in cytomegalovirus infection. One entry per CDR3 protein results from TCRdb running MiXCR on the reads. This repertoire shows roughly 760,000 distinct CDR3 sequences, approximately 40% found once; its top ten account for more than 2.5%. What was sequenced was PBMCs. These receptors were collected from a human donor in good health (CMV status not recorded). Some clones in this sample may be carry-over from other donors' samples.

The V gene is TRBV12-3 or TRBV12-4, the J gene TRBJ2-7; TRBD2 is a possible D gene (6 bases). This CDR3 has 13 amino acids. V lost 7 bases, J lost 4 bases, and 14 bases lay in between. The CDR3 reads CASKSGVSYEQYF. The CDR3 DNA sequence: TGTGCCAGCAAATCGGGGGTTTCGTACGAGCAGTACTTC.

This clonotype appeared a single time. The chain's CDR3 is CASSLDKTGYEQYF. In DNA form, the CDR3 reads TGTGCCAGCAGTTTGGACAAGACGGGCTACGAGCAGTACTTC. This chain uses TRBV28 with TRBJ2-7; the D gene is possibly TRBD1 (5 bases). There are 14 residues in the CDR3. Trimming pared 3 bases from V and 3 bases from J, leaving 12 bases between. Germline V gene lookup returns CDR1 MDHEN and CDR2 SYDVKM.

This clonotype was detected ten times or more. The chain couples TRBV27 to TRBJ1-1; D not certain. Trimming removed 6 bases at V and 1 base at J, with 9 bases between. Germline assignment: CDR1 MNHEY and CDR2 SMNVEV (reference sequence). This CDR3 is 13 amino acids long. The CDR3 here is CASSPRTNTEAFF. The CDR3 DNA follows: TGTGCCAGCAGCCCCCGAACGAACACTGAAGCTTTCTTT.

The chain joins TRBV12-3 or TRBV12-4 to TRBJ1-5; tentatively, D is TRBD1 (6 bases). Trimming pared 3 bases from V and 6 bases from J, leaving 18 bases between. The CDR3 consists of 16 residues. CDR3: CASSFSAGDGIQPQHF. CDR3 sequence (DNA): TGTGCCAGCAGTTTTTCGGCAGGGGATGGAATTCAGCCCCAGCATTTT.

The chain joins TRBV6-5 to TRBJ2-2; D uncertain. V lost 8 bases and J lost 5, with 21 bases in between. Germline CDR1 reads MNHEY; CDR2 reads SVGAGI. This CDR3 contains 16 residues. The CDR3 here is CASFTLIGVPTGELFF. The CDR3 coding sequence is TGTGCCAGCTTTACCCTGATCGGAGTACCAACCGGGGAGCTGTTTTTT.

The CDR3 DNA sequence: TGTGCCAGCAGCTTACGGGGCGGGTTGAGCTCCTACGAGCAGTACTTC. It translates to CASSLRGGLSSYEQYF. The chain joins TRBV7-8 to TRBJ2-7; D may correspond to TRBD1 or TRBD2 (5 bases each). Trimming stripped 2 bases from V and 0 bases from J, with 14 bases between. Germline assignment: CDR1 SGHVS and CDR2 FQNEAQ. There are 16 residues in the CDR3.

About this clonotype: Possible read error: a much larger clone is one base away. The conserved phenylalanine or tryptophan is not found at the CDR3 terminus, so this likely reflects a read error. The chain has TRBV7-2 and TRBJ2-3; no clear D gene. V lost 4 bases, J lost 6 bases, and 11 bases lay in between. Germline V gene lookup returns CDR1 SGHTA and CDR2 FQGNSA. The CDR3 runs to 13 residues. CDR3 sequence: CASSSLFRDTQYL. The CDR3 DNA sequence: TGTGCCAGCAGCTCCTTATTTAGGGATACGCAGTATTTG.

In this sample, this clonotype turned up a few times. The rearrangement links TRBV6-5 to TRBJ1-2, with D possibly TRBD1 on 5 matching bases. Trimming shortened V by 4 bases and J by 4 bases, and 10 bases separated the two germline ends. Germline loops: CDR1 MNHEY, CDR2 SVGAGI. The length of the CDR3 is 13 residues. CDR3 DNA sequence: TGTGCCAGCAGTTCCCAGGGACCCTATGGCTACACCTTC. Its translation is CASSSQGPYGYTF.

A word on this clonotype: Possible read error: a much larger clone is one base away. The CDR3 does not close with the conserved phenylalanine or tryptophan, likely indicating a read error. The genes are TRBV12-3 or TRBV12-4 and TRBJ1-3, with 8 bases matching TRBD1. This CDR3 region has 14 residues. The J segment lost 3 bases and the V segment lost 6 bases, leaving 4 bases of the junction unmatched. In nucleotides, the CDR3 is TGTGCCAGCAGCCGGACAGGGTATGGAAACACCATATATCTT. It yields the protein CASSRTGYGNTIYL.

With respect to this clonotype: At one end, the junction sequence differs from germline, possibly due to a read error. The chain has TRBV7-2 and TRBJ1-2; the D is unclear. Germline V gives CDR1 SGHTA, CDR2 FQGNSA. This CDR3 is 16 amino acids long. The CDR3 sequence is CASSRSWTELNYGSPF. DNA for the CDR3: TGTGCCAGCAGCCGTAGCTGGACGGAGCTAAACTATGGCTCCCCCTTC.

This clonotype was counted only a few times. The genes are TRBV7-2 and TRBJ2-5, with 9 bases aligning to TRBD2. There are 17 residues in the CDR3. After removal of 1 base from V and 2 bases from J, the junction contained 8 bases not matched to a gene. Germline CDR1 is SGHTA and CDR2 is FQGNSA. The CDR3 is CASSLGFRTSAQETQYF. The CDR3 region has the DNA TGTGCCAGCAGCTTAGGGTTTAGGACTAGCGCACAAGAGACCCAGTACTTC.

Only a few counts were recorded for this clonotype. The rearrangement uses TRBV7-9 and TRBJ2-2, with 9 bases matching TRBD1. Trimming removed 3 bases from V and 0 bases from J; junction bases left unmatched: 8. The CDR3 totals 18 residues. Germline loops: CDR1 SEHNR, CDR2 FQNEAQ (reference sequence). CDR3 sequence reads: CASSLRSDRGSNTGELFF. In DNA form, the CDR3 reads TGTGCCAGCAGCTTGCGCAGTGACAGGGGGTCGAACACCGGGGAGCTGTTTTTT. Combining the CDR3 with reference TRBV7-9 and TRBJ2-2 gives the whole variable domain DTGVSQNPRHKITKRGQNVTFRCDPISEHNRLYWYRQTLGQGPEFLTYFQNEAQLEKSRLLSDRFSAERPKGSFSTLEIQRTEQGDSAMYLCASSLRSDRGSNTGELFFGEGSRLTVL.

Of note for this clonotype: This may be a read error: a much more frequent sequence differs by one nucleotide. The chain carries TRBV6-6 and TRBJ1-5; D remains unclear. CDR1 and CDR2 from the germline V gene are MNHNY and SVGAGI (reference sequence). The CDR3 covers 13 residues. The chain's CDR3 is CASSDVEGQPQQF. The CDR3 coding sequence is TGTGCCAGCAGTGACGTGGAGGGTCAGCCCCAGCAGTTT.

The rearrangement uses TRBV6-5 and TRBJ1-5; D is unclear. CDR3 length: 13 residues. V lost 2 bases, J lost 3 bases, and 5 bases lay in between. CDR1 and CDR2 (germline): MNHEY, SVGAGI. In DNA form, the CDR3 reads TGTGCCAGCAGTTACGGGTTCAATCAGCCCCAGCATTTT. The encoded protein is CASSYGFNQPQHF.

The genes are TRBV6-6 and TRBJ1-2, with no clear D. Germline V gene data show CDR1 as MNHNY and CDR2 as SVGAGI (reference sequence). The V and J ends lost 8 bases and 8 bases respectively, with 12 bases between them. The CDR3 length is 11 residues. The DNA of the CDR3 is TGTGCCAGCCAGCGTGGGGTGGGCTACACCTTC. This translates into CASQRGVGYTF.

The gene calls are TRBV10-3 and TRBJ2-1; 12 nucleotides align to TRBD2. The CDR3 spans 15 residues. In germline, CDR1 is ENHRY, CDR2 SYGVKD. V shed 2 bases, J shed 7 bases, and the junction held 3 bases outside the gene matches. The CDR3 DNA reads TGTGCCATCAGTGAGGGACTAGCGGGGATAAATGAGCAGTTCTTC. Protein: CAISEGLAGINEQFF.

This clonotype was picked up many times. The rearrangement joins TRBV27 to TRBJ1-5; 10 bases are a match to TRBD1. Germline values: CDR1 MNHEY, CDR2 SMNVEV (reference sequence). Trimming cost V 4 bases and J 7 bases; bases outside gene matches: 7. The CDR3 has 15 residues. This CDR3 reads CASSSLSTGGQPQHF. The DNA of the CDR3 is TGTGCCAGCAGTTCCCTTTCGACAGGGGGCCAGCCCCAGCATTTT.

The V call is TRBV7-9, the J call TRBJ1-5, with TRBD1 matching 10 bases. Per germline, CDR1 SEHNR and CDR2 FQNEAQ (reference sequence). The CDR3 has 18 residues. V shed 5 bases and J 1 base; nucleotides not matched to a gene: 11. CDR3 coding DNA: TGTGCCAGCAGCCCGGGACAGGGGAGCGGAAAAAGCAATCAGCCCCAGCATTTT. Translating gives CASSPGQGSGKSNQPQHF.

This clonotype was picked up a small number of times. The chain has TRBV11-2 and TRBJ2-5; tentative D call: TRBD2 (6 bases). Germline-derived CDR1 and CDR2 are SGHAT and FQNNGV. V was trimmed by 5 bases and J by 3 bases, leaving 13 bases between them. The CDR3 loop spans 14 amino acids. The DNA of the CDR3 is TGTGCCAGCAGCGCGGGACTCGGTGAAGAGACCCAGTACTTC. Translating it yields CASSAGLGEETQYF.

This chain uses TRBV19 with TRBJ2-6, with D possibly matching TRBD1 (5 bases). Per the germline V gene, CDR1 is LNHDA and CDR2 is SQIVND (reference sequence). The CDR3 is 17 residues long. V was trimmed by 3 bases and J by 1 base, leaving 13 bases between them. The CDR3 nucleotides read TGTGCCAGTAGTATTTGGGGCATTAGGTCTGGGGCCAACGTCCTGACTTTC. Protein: CASSIWGIRSGANVLTF. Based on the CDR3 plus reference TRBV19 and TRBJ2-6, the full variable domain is DGGITQSPKYLFRKEGQNVTLSCEQNLNHDAMYWYRQDPGQGLRLIYYSQIVNDFQKGDIAEGYSVSREKKESFPLTVTSAQKNPTAFYLCASSIWGIRSGANVLTFGAGSRLTVL.

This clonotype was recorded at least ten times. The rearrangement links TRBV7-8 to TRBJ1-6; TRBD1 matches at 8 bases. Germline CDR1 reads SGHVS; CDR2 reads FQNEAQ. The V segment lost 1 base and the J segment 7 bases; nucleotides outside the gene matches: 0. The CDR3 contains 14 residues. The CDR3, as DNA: TGTGCCAGCAGCTTAGGGGACAGGAATTCACCCCTCCACTTT. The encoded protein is CASSLGDRNSPLHF.

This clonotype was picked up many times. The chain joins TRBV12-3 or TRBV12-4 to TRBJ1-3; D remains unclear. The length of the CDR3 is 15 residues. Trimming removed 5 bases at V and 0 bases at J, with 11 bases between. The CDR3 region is CASSRGLLSGNTIYF. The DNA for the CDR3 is TGTGCCAGCAGTCGTGGACTGCTCTCTGGAAACACCATATATTTT.

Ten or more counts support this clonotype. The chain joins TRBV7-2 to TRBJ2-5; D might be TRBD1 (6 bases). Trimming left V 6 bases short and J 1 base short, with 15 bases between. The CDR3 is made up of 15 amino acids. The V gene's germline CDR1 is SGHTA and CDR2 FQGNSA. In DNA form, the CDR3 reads TGTGCCAGCAGATACCGGGACAACTCCCAAGAGACCCAGTACTTC. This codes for CASRYRDNSQETQYF.

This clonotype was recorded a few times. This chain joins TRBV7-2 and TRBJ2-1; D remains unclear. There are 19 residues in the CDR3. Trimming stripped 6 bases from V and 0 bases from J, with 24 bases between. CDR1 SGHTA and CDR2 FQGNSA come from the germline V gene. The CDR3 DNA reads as TGTGCCAGCAGACATTCCGGGTCGGCCAGATGGGGCTCCTACAATGAGCAGTTCTTC. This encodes CASRHSGSARWGSYNEQFF.

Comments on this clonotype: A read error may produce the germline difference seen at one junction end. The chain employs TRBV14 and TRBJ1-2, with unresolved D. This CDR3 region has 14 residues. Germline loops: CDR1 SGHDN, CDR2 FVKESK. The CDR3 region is CASSKDTEAYGYTF. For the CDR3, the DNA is TGTGCCAGCAGCAAAGATACAGAGGCTTATGGCTACACCTTC.

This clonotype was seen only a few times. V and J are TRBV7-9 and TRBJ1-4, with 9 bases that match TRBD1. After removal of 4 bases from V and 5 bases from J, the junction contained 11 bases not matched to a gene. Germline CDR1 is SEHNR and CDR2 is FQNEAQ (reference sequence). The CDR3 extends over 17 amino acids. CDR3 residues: CASSYTTGGGTNEKLFF. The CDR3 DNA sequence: TGTGCCAGCAGCTATACCACAGGGGGCGGAACGAATGAAAAACTGTTTTTT.

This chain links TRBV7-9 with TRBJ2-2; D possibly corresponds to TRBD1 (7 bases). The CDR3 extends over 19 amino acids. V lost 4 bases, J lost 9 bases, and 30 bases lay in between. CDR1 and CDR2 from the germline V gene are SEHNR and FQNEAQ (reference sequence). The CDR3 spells CASSSGNHRQGGRERELFF. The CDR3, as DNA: TGTGCCAGCAGCTCAGGGAACCATAGACAGGGAGGAAGAGAAAGGGAGCTGTTTTTT. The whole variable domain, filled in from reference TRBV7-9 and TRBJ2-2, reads DTGVSQNPRHKITKRGQNVTFRCDPISEHNRLYWYRQTLGQGPEFLTYFQNEAQLEKSRLLSDRFSAERPKGSFSTLEIQRTEQGDSAMYLCASSSGNHRQGGRERELFFGEGSRLTVL.

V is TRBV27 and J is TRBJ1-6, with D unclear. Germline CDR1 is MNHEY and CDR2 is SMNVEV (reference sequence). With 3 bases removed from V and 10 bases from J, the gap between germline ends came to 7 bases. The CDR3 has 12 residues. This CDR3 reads CASSLGKSPLHF. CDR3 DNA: TGTGCCAGCAGTTTGGGCAAGTCACCCCTCCACTTT.

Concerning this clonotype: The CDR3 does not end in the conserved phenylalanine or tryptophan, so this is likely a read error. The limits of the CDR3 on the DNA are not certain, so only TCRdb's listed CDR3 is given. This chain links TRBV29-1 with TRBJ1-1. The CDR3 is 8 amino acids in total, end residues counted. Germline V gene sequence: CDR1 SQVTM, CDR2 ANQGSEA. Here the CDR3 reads CSVEGHPT.